Each of the 15 T cell receptor beta chains below was sequenced from the same sample in a study of cytomegalovirus exposure and HLA in healthy donors. The PCR contained 60 Vbeta and 13 Jbeta primers. The protocol was immunoSEQ multiplex PCR, while the TCRdb copy is restricted to in-frame clones and leaves out a portion. In the table there are 110,000 to 150,000 clones, roughly 80% of which are singletons. Sequenced material: PBMCs. Receptors originate from a man between 40 and 49 years old in good health and CMV-seronegative.

CDR3 region: CAISEQQGNSPLHF. The CDR3 region has the DNA TGTGCCATCAGTGAGCAACAGGGAAATTCACCCCTCCACTTT. The V call is TRBV10-3, the J call TRBJ1-6, with a weak D call TRBD1 (6 bases). Trimming removed 2 bases at V and 7 bases at J, with 9 bases between. The CDR3 has 14 amino acids. Germline assignment: CDR1 ENHRY and CDR2 SYGVKD.

The chain couples TRBV4-1 to TRBJ2-7; TRBD1 matches at 7 bases. J lost 2 bases, V lost 4 bases, and 11 bases had no gene match. The CDR3 runs to 16 residues. Germline values: CDR1 MGHRA, CDR2 YSYEKL. CDR3 DNA: TGCGCCAGCAGCCCTTTTGAATCCGGGACAGCCTACGAGCAGTACTTC. As protein: CASSPFESGTAYEQYF.

This chain joins TRBV5-1 and TRBJ2-5; 12 nucleotides match TRBD1. The J call may be faulty, since TRBJ2-7 better matches the DNA end. Germline-derived CDR1 and CDR2 are SGHRS and YFSETQ. This CDR3 has 18 residues. CDR3 bases: TGCGCCAGCAGCTGTTACGGGACAGGGGGCTGTCAATCCTACGAGCAGTACTTC. It is translated as CASSCYGTGGCQSYEQYF.

The V call is TRBV19, the J call TRBJ2-2, with 7 bases fitting TRBD2. The CDR3 loop spans 14 amino acids. CDR1 and CDR2 (germline): LNHDA, SQIVND (reference sequence). With V trimmed by 8 bases and J by 4 bases, 7 bases remained unmatched. CDR3 nucleotides: TGTGCCAGTTCTGGACTAGTCGCCACCGGGGAGCTGTTTTTT. Residues: CASSGLVATGELFF.

This clone was detected a few times. The chain recombines TRBV6-6 with TRBJ2-5, with 14 bases identical to TRBD2. The CDR3 loop spans 16 amino acids. V dropped 5 bases and J dropped 2; count of bases not matched to a gene: 4. Looked up from germline, CDR1 is MNHNY and CDR2 is SVGAGI (reference sequence). CDR3: CASSPGLAGGQETQYF. The CDR3 DNA is TGTGCCAGCAGTCCTGGACTAGCGGGGGGTCAAGAGACCCAGTACTTC.

The rearrangement joins TRBV25-1 to TRBJ1-1; D uncertain. The CDR3 loop spans 13 amino acids. CDR1 is MGHDK, CDR2 SYGVNS, per germline. The germline V and J ends were trimmed by 8 bases and 3 bases, with 13 bases remaining between them. CDR3 nucleotides: TGTGCCAGCGCCTTACTTGCGGACACTGAAGCTTTCTTT. Translating it yields CASALLADTEAFF.

The rearrangement links TRBV6-1 to TRBJ1-1; TRBD1 might be the D (6 bases). The length of the CDR3 is 12 residues. Germline V gene data show CDR1 as MNHNS and CDR2 as SASEGT. The V and J ends lost 8 bases and 6 bases respectively, with 13 bases between them. The CDR3: CASRGGLSEAFF. Written as DNA, the CDR3 is TGTGCCAGCCGGGGGGGGCTCTCTGAAGCTTTCTTT.

The chain carries TRBV6-8 and TRBJ2-1; no clear D. The V and J ends lost 4 bases and 6 bases respectively, with 13 bases between them. Germline-derived CDR1 and CDR2 are MNHGY and SAAAGT. CDR3 length: 14 amino acids. CDR3 DNA: TGTGCCAGCAGTTTCCCTTCCCAGATCAATGAGCAGTTCTTC. Amino acids: CASSFPSQINEQFF.

The gene calls are TRBV13 and TRBJ2-2; a possible D gene is TRBD2 (5 bases). V was shortened by 5 bases and J by 5 bases, with 21 bases between the two germline ends. The CDR3 covers 17 residues. From germline, CDR1 is PRHDT and CDR2 FYEKMQ (reference sequence). DNA of the CDR3: TGTGCCAGCAGCCCGGCCGGTTCGTTCGGAGGTACCGGGGAGCTGTTTTTT. Protein: CASSPAGSFGGTGELFF.

J is TRBJ1-3 and V is TRBV29-1; tentative D call: TRBD1 (5 bases). The germline gives CDR1 SQVTM, CDR2 ANQGSEA. Deletions cut 7 bases from V and 0 bases from J, with 22 bases between. The CDR3 has 17 residues. The CDR3 is CSAKGGSVGHSGNTIYF. In DNA, the CDR3 is TGCAGCGCTAAGGGAGGCTCCGTGGGGCACTCTGGAAACACCATATATTTT.

The V gene is TRBV19, the J gene TRBJ2-7, with 7 bases fitting TRBD1. This CDR3 contains 15 residues. Germline CDR1 is LNHDA and CDR2 is SQIVND (reference sequence). V lost 6 bases, J lost 0 bases, and 8 bases stayed unmatched. CDR3 DNA: TGTGCCAGTAGGGAAGGACAGGCGTTCTCCTACGAGCAGTACTTC. It specifies CASREGQAFSYEQYF.

The J gene is TRBJ2-2, the V gene TRBV7-9; possible D gene TRBD2, 5 bases. Germline loops: CDR1 SEHNR, CDR2 FQNEAQ (reference sequence). V lost 4 bases and J lost 3, with 9 bases in between. This CDR3 region has 14 residues. CDR3 bases: TGTGCCAGCAGCTCGTCACTAGACACCGGGGAGCTGTTTTTT. Translated, it gives CASSSSLDTGELFF.

This sequence joins TRBV9 and TRBJ2-7; 8 bases agree with TRBD2. V trimming: 3 bases; J trimming: 0 bases; junction bases outside the gene matches: 5. This CDR3 has 15 residues. The germline V gene has CDR1 SGDLS and CDR2 YYNGEE. The CDR3 here is CASSDPGGRSYEQYF. The CDR3, as DNA: TGTGCCAGCAGCGATCCGGGGGGGCGCTCCTACGAGCAGTACTTC. Drawing the rest from reference TRBV9 and TRBJ2-7, the complete variable domain is DSGVTQTPKHLITATGQRVTLRCSPRSGDLSVYWYQQSLDQGLQFLIQYYNGEERAKGNILERFSAQQFPDLHSELNLSSLELGDSALYFCASSDPGGRSYEQYFGPGTRLTVT.

This chain joins TRBV15 and TRBJ2-5; TRBD2 aligns across 7 bases. Trimming at V came to 2 bases and at J to 5 bases, leaving 5 bases not matched to a gene. The germline CDR1 and CDR2 sequences are LNHNV and YYDKDF (reference sequence). CDR3 length equals 14 residues. CDR3 nucleotides: TGTGCCACCAGCAGATCTCGGCGGGGGGAGACCCAGTACTTC. Translation gives CATSRSRRGETQYF.

The chain recombines TRBV2 with TRBJ1-1; D gene ambiguous. V gave up 4 bases and J gave up 6 bases, with 18 bases separating them. The germline V gene encodes CDR1 SNHLY and CDR2 FYNNEI. The CDR3 loop spans 15 amino acids. For the CDR3, the DNA is TGTGCCAGCAGTGCCGCGACAATTTCTAACGCTGAAGCTTTCTTT. Encoded protein: CASSAATISNAEAFF.